This record concerns one T cell receptor (beta chain) sequence. The antigen is not known. This sample is part of a study of cytomegalovirus exposure and HLA in healthy donors. The PCR made use of 60 Vbeta and 13 Jbeta primers. The repertoire was sequenced with immunoSEQ multiplex PCR; TCRdb's copy has only in-frame clones and lacks some. Found here are 100,000 or so clones, 60% to 85% of them singletons; the top ten hold 2% to 3%. Germline CDR1 SEHNR, CDR2 FQNEAQ (reference sequence). The CDR3 is 18 residues long. Trimming at V came to 2 bases and at J to 6 bases, leaving 12 bases not matched to a gene. Points from the study as a whole: It was reported that TCR beta sequences correctly inferred the HLA-A and HLA-B alleles for most subjects. A reported reduction in N-insertions relative to the approximately 640-donor mean was seen in an Asian-associated ancestry cluster in a later analysis. Later analysis suggested most CMV-associated TCR beta chains were HLA-restricted.

Sequencing was performed on PBMCs. The TCR originated in a female donor in good health and CMV-seronegative. The chain has TRBV7-9 and TRBJ1-5; 11 bases are a match to TRBD1. This chain's CDR3 is CASSLPTAGTGGSQPQHF. Written as DNA, the CDR3 is TGTGCCAGCAGCTTACCAACCGCCGGGACAGGGGGGTCTCAGCCCCAGCATTTT.